The 20 T cell receptor beta chains below come from one sample, sequenced in a study of blood T cell repertoires in COVID-19. The assay was immunoSEQ multiplex PCR, and TCRdb's table has in-frame clones only and misses some. Altogether approximately 130,000 clones are present, around 78% being singletons, with the ten largest covering 10% to 14%. Sequenced: peripheral blood. These TCRs come from a human donor in a cohort sampled during active COVID-19.

The chain has TRBV20-1 and TRBJ1-1; D is perhaps TRBD1 (6 bases). V lost 3 bases to trimming and J lost 11 bases, with 13 bases between them. This CDR3 has 11 residues. The germline V gene encodes CDR1 DFQATT and CDR2 SNEGSKA (reference sequence). CDR3 in amino acids: CSASPGQVAFF. The CDR3 DNA follows: TGCAGTGCTAGTCCGGGACAAGTGGCTTTCTTT.

The chain is built from TRBV7-8 and TRBJ1-5; the match to TRBD1 covers 8 bases. Germline trimming cut 5 bases from V and 3 bases from J; bases unmatched to any gene: 6. Germline CDR1 reads SGHVS; CDR2 reads FQNEAQ. CDR3 length equals 15 residues. Written as DNA, the CDR3 is TGTGCCAGCAGCCTGGACAGGGTGGACAATCAGCCCCAGCATTTT. Amino acids: CASSLDRVDNQPQHF.

As DNA, the CDR3 is TGCGCCAGCAGCTTGGTGGGGCTCGAGGATCAGTATTTT. Encoded protein: CASSLVGLEDQYF. The V and J genes are TRBV5-1 and TRBJ2-3, with a weak D call TRBD1 (5 bases). The germline V and J ends were trimmed by 0 bases and 12 bases, with 14 bases remaining between them. The CDR3 sequence is 13 residues long. CDR1 SGHRS and CDR2 YFSETQ come from the germline V gene. Full variable domain (rest looked up from reference TRBV5-1 and TRBJ2-3): KAGVTQTPRYLIKTRGQQVTLSCSPISGHRSVSWYQQTPGQGLQFLFEYFSETQRNKGNFPGRFSGRQFSNSRSEMNVSTLELGDSALYLCASSLVGLEDQYFGPGTRLTVL.

The rearrangement uses TRBV6-1 and TRBJ1-4; 8 nucleotides agree with TRBD1. CDR1 is MNHNS, CDR2 SASEGT, per germline. This CDR3 comprises 16 residues. The J segment lost 3 bases and the V segment lost 4 bases, leaving 7 bases of the junction unmatched. The DNA of the CDR3 is TGTGCCAGCAGTGTACTATACAGGGGGTCTAATGAAAAACTGTTTTTT. Protein: CASSVLYRGSNEKLFF.

This clone was detected a few times. The chain recombines TRBV11-3 with TRBJ1-1; D unclear. The CDR3 extends over 15 amino acids. CDR1 SGHNT and CDR2 YENEEA come from the germline V gene. Trimming cost V 1 base and J 0 bases, with 9 bases left between them. The DNA of the CDR3 is TGTGCCAGCAGCTTAGGCGGGCAGATGAACACTGAAGCTTTCTTT. Translating it yields CASSLGGQMNTEAFF. Looking up the rest from reference TRBV11-3 and TRBJ1-1 gives the full variable domain: EAGVVQSPRYKIIEKKQPVAFWCNPISGHNTLYWYLQNLGQGPELLIRYENEEAVDDSQLPKDRFSAERLKGVDSTLKIQPAELGDSAVYLCASSLGGQMNTEAFFGQGTRLTVV.

V gene TRBV2 combines with J gene TRBJ2-3; D perhaps matches TRBD1 (5 bases). This CDR3 spans 16 amino acids. Trimming left V 0 bases short and J 0 bases short, with 10 bases between. Germline V gene data show CDR1 as SNHLY and CDR2 as FYNNEI. CDR3 protein: CASSEAETESTDTQYF. The CDR3 DNA follows: TGTGCCAGCAGTGAAGCAGAGACAGAGAGCACAGATACGCAGTATTTT.

The V and J genes are TRBV7-9 and TRBJ1-1, with D perhaps TRBD1 (6 bases). In germline, CDR1 is SEHNR, CDR2 FQNEAQ (reference sequence). The CDR3 runs to 19 residues. V was shortened by 5 bases and J by 0 bases, with 25 bases between the two germline ends. The CDR3 sequence is CASSPETPWVGALNTEAFF. The CDR3 region has the DNA TGTGCCAGCAGCCCGGAAACCCCCTGGGTGGGGGCCCTGAACACTGAAGCTTTCTTT.

This clone was observed a few times. This chain connects TRBV6-6 to TRBJ1-6, with D tentatively TRBD1 (6 bases). This CDR3 spans 16 amino acids. The germline gives CDR1 MNHNY, CDR2 SVGAGI (reference sequence). The V gene lost 7 bases and the J gene lost 0 bases, with 13 bases spanning the gap. The CDR3 sequence is CASIREGGSYNSPLHF. The CDR3 DNA reads TGTGCCAGCATTAGGGAGGGGGGCTCCTATAATTCACCCCTCCACTTT.

This chain links TRBV19 with TRBJ1-1, with unresolved D. The CDR3 has 15 residues. The germline gives CDR1 LNHDA, CDR2 SQIVND (reference sequence). V dropped 3 bases and J dropped 1 base, with 12 bases sitting between them. The CDR3, as DNA: TGTGCCAGTAGTATTGGACTTAGCGCGAACACTGAAGCTTTCTTT. This gives the protein CASSIGLSANTEAFF.

The chain carries TRBV5-1 and TRBJ2-7; 9 bases are shared with TRBD1. The CDR3 is 14 amino acids. Germline-derived CDR1 and CDR2 are SGHRS and YFSETQ. The V and J ends lost 2 bases and 4 bases, in that order; junction bases with no gene match: 4. CDR3 in amino acids: CASSLTGGEYEQYF. The CDR3 DNA follows: TGCGCCAGCAGCTTAACAGGGGGCGAATACGAGCAGTACTTC.

J is TRBJ1-6 and V is TRBV7-2, with 11 positions matching TRBD1. This CDR3 is 15 amino acids long. Germline lookup yields CDR1 SGHTA and CDR2 FQGNSA. V lost 1 base to trimming and J lost 10 bases; unmatched junction nucleotides: 3. The CDR3 reads CASSLGTGGVSPLHF. CDR3 DNA: TGTGCCAGCAGCTTAGGGACAGGGGGCGTCTCACCCCTCCACTTT.

The chain carries TRBV9 and TRBJ1-3; D is possibly TRBD1 (6 bases). Deletions cut 1 base from V and 3 bases from J, with 14 bases between. The CDR3 is made up of 16 amino acids. The germline gives CDR1 SGDLS, CDR2 YYNGEE. CDR3 nucleotides: TGTGCCAGCAGCGTAACGGCGGGGGCTAGTGGAAACACCATATATTTT. Amino acid sequence: CASSVTAGASGNTIYF.

This chain connects TRBV10-2 to TRBJ2-7; D may correspond to TRBD1 or TRBD2 (6 bases each). There are 13 residues in the CDR3. Germline CDR1 WSHSY, CDR2 SAAADI. The germline V and J ends were trimmed by 10 bases and 1 base, with 14 bases remaining between them. This CDR3 is CATRGAGSYEQYF. The DNA of the CDR3 is TGCGCCACCAGGGGAGCGGGTTCCTACGAGCAGTACTTC.

This chain links TRBV7-8 with TRBJ2-7; D unclear. Per the germline V gene, CDR1 is SGHVS and CDR2 is FQNEAQ. The CDR3 covers 13 residues. Trimming took off 1 base at V and 6 bases at J, with 10 bases between the two ends. The CDR3 DNA reads as TGTGCCAGCAGCTTAGTCCCTAGTCCCGAGCAGTACTTC. As protein: CASSLVPSPEQYF.

The rearrangement links TRBV12-5 to TRBJ2-5, with D hard to call. The germline V gene has CDR1 LGHNT and CDR2 FRNRAP. V was shortened by 6 bases and J by 5 bases, with 13 bases between the two germline ends. CDR3 length equals 13 residues. The CDR3 here is CASGPGNEETQYF. The CDR3 DNA reads as TGTGCTAGTGGACCAGGAAATGAGGAGACCCAGTACTTC.

The CDR3 region has the DNA TGTGCCAGCAGTGTGCTGGGGAGTAGTCTGTTTTTT. Encoded protein: CASSVLGSSLFF. The chain uses TRBV2 and TRBJ1-4; no reliable D call. Looked up from germline, CDR1 is SNHLY and CDR2 is FYNNEI. The CDR3 is made up of 12 amino acids. The V end lost 4 bases, the J end lost 14 bases, and 14 bases lay between the germline ends.

This clone was picked up one time. The chain employs TRBV2 and TRBJ1-2; D unclear. Germline V gene lookup returns CDR1 SNHLY and CDR2 FYNNEI. This CDR3 region has 15 residues. V lost 3 bases, J lost 0 bases, and 11 bases lay in between. The CDR3 protein is CASSEVRSANYGYTF. The CDR3 bases are TGTGCCAGCAGTGAGGTGAGGTCAGCTAACTATGGCTACACCTTC.

The count of this clone is one. The chain carries TRBV6-4 and TRBJ2-1, with 7 nucleotides matching TRBD2. This CDR3 has 13 residues. J gave up 10 bases and V 0 bases, and 3 bases lay outside the gene matches. CDR1 is MRHNA, CDR2 SNTAGT, per germline. In nucleotides, the CDR3 is TGTGCCAGCAGTGACTCGAGAGCGGGGGAGCAGTTCTTC. It codes for CASSDSRAGEQFF.

This chain links TRBV11-2 with TRBJ2-7, with a possible D match to TRBD1 (6 bases). Trimming cost V 5 bases and J 4 bases, with 15 bases left between them. CDR1 is SGHAT, CDR2 FQNNGV, per germline. This CDR3 spans 14 amino acids. CDR3 DNA sequence: TGTGCCAGCAGCCCTCATCAGGGGTCGTACGAGCAGTACTTC. Amino acids: CASSPHQGSYEQYF. Variable domain in full (rest from reference TRBV11-2 and TRBJ2-7): EAGVAQSPRYKIIEKRQSVAFWCNPISGHATLYWYQQILGQGPKLLIQFQNNGVVDDSQLPKDRFSAERLKGVDSTLKIQPAKLEDSAVYLCASSPHQGSYEQYFGPGTRLTVT.

The sample holds a few counts of this clone. The chain combines TRBV10-3 with TRBJ2-7; 8 bases line up with TRBD1. The germline V gene has CDR1 ENHRY and CDR2 SYGVKD. The V segment lost 4 bases and the J segment 2 bases; nucleotides outside the gene matches: 4. The CDR3 is 14 residues long. CDR3 nucleotides: TGTGCCATCAGTGGGGGACAGGCCGCCTACGAGCAGTACTTC. Residues: CAISGGQAAYEQYF.